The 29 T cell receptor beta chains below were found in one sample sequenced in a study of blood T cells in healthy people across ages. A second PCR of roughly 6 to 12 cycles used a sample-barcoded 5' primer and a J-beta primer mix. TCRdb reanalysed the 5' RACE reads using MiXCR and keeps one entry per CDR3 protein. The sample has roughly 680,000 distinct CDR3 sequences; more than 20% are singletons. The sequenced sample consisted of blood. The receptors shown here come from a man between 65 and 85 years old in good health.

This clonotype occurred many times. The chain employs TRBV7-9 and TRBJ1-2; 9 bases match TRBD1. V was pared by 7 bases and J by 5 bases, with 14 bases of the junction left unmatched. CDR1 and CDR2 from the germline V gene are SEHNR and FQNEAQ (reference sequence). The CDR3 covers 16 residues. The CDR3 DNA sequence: TGTGCCAGCAACCAAGCCCGGGACAGGGATATTTATGGCTACACCTTC. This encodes CASNQARDRDIYGYTF.

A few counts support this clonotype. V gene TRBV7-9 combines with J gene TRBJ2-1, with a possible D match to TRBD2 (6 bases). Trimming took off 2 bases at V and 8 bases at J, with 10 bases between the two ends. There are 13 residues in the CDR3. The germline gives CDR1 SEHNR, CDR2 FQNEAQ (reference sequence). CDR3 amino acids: CASSLFGSYEQFF. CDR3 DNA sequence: TGTGCCAGCAGCTTATTCGGGAGCTATGAGCAGTTCTTC.

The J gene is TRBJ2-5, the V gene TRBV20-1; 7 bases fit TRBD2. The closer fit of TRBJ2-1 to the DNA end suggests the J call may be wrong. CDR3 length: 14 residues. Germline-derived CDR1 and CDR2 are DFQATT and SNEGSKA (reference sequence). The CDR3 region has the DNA TGCAGTGCTAGAGACCGGACTAGTAGCAATGAGCAGTTCTTC. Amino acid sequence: CSARDRTSSNEQFF.

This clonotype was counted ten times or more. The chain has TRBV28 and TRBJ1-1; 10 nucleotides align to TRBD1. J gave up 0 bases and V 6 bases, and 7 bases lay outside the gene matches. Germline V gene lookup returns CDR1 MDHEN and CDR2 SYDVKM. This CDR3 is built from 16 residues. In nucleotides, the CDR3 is TGTGCCAGCAGGTCCGGGACAGGGGAAATGAACACTGAAGCTTTCTTT. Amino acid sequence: CASRSGTGEMNTEAFF.

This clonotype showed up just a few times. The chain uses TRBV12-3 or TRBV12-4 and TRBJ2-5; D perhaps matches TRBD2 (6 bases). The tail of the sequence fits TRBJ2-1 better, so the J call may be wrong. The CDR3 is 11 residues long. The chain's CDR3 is CASTSVREQFF. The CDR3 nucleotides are TGTGCCAGCACTAGCGTGCGTGAGCAGTTCTTC.

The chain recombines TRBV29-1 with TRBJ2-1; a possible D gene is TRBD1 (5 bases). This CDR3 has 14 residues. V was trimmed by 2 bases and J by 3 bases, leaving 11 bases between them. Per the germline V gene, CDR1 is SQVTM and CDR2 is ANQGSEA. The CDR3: CSVEPQGLYNEQFF. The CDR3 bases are TGCAGCGTTGAACCCCAGGGCCTCTACAATGAGCAGTTCTTC.

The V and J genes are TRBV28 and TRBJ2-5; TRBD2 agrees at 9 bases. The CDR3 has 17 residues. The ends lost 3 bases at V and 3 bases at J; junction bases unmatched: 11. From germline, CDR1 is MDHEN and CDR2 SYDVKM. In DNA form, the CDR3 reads TGTGCCAGCAGTTTCTCCCTCGAGCGGGAGGTGGAAGAGACCCAGTACTTC. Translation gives CASSFSLEREVEETQYF.

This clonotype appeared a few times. The CDR3 bases are TGCGCCAGCAGTGACCGGACTATAGAAGAGACCCAGTACTTC. Translated, it gives CASSDRTIEETQYF. The chain couples TRBV10-2 to TRBJ2-5, with D tentatively TRBD2 (6 bases). V was shortened by 3 bases and J by 3 bases, with 11 bases between the two germline ends. Germline CDR1 WSHSY, CDR2 SAAADI. CDR3 length equals 14 residues.

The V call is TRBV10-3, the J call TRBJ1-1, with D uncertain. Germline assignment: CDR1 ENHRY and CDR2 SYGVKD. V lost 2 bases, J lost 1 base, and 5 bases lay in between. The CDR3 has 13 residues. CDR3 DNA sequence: TGTGCCATCAGTGAGCGACAGAACACTGAAGCTTTCTTT. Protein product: CAISERQNTEAFF.

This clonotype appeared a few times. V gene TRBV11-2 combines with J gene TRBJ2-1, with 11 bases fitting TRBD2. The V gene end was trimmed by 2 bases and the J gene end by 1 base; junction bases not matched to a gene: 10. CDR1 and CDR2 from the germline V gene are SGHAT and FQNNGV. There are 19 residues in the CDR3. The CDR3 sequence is CASSLLELAGVGSYNEQFF. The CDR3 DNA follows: TGTGCCAGCAGCTTACTCGAACTAGCGGGAGTGGGGTCCTACAATGAGCAGTTCTTC. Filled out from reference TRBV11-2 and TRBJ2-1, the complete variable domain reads EAGVAQSPRYKIIEKRQSVAFWCNPISGHATLYWYQQILGQGPKLLIQFQNNGVVDDSQLPKDRFSAERLKGVDSTLKIQPAKLEDSAVYLCASSLLELAGVGSYNEQFFGPGTRLTVL.

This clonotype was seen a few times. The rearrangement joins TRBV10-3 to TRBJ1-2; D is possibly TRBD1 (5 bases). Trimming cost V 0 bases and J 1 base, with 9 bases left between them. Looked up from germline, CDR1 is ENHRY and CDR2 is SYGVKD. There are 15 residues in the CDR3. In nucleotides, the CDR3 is TGTGCCATCAGTGAGTCCACAGGCATTAACTATGGCTACACCTTC. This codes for CAISESTGINYGYTF.

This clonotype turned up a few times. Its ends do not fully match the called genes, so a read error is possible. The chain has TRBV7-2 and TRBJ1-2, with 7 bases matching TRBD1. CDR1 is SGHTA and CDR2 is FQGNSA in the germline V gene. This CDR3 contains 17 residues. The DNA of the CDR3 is TGTGCCAGCAGCTTAGGTCCGACAGGGCTTGGGGACTATGGCCACACCTTC. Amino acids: CASSLGPTGLGDYGHTF. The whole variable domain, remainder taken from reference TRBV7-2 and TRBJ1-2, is GAGVSQSPSNKVTEKGKDVELRCDPISGHTALYWYRQSLGQGLEFLIYFQGNSAPDKSGLPSDRFSAERTGGSVSTLTIQRTQQEDSAVYLCASSLGPTGLGDYGHTFGSGTRLTVV.

The CDR3 bases are TGCAGCGTTGTTGGGCCTGGGGCCAACGTCCTGACTTTC. Translated: CSVVGPGANVLTF. The chain couples TRBV29-1 to TRBJ2-6; D gene uncertain. The germline CDR1 and CDR2 sequences are SQVTM and ANQGSEA. V was trimmed by 4 bases and J by 2 bases, leaving 6 bases between them. The CDR3 sequence is 13 residues long.

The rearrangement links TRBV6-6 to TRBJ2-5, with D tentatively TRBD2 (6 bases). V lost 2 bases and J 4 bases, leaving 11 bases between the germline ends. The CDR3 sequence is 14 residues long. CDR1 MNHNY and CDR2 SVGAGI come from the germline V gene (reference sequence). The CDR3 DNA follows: TGTGCCAGCAGTTACCTCGACGGGGGAGAGACCCAGTACTTC. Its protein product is CASSYLDGGETQYF.

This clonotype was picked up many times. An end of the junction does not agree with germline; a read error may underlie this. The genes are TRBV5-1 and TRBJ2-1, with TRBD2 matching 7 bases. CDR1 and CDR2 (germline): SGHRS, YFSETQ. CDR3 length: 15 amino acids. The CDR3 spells CASRLGGREYNEQFF. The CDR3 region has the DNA TGCGCCAGCAGATTGGGCGGGAGAGAGTACAATGAGCAGTTCTTC.

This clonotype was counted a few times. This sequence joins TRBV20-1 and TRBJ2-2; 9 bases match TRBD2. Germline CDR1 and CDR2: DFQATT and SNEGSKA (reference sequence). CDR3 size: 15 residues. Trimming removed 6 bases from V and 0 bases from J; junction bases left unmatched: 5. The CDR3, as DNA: TGCAGTGCACCTCCTAGCGGGGCGAACACCGGGGAGCTGTTTTTT. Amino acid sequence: CSAPPSGANTGELFF.

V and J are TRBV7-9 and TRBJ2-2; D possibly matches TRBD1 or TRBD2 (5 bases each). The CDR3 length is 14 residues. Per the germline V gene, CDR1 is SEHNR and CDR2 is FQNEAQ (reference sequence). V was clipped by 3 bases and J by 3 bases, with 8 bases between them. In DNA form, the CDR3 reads TGTGCCAGCAGCTTCGGGGCAGACACCGGGGAGCTGTTTTTT. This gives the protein CASSFGADTGELFF.

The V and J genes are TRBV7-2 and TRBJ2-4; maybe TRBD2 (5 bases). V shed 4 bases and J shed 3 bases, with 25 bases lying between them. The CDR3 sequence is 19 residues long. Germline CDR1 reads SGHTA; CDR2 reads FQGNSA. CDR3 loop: CASSSLASNRTLNKNIQYF. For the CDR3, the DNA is TGTGCCAGCAGCTCTCTAGCCTCGAATAGAACCCTAAACAAAAACATTCAGTACTTC.

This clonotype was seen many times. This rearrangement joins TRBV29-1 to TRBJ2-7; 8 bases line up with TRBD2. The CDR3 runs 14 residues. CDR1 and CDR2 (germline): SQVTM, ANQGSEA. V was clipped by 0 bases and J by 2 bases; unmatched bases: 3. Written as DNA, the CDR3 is TGCAGCGTTGAAGATAGCGGGGTAACCTACGAGCAGTACTTC. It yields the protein CSVEDSGVTYEQYF.

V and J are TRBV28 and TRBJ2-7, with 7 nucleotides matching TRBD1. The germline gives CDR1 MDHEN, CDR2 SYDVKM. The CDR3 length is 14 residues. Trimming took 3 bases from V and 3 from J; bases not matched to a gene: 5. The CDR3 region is CASSLGTEVYEQYF. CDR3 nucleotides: TGTGCCAGCAGTTTGGGGACAGAAGTCTACGAGCAGTACTTC.

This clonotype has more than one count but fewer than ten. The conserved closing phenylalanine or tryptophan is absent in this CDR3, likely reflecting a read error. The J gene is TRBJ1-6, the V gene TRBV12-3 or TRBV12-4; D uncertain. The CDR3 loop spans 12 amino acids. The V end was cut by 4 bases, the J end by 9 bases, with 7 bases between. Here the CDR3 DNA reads TGTGCCAGCAGTTCACGGGGTTCACCCCTCCACTTG. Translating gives CASSSRGSPLHL.

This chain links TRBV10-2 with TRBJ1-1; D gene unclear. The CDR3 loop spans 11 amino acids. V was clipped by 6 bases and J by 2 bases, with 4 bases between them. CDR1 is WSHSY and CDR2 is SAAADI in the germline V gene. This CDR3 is CASRPNTEAFF. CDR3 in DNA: TGCGCCAGCAGGCCAAACACTGAAGCTTTCTTT.

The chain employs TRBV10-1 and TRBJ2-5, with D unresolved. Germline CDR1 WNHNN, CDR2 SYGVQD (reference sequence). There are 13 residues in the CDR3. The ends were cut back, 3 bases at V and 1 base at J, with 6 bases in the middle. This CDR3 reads CASSDTAQETQYF. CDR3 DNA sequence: TGCGCCAGCAGTGACACAGCCCAAGAGACCCAGTACTTC.

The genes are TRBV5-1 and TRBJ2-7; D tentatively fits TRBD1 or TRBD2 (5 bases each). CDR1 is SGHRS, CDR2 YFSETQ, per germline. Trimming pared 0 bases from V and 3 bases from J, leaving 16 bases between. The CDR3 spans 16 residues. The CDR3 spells CASSLGGRQSFYEQYF. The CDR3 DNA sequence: TGCGCCAGCAGCTTGGGGGGGAGACAGAGCTTCTACGAGCAGTACTTC.

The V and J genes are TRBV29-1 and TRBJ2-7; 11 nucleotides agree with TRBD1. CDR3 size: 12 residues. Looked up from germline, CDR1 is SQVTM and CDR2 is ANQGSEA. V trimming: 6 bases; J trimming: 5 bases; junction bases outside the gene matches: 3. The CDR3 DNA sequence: TGCAGCGTGGACAGGGGGCATAACGAGCAGTACTTC. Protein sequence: CSVDRGHNEQYF.

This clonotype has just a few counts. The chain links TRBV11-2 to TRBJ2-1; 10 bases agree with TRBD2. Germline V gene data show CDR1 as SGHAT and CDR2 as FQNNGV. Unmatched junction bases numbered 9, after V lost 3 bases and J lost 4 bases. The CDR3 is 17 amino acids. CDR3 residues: CASSFGGTSDLYNEQFF. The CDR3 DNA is TGTGCCAGCAGCTTTGGGGGGACTAGCGACTTGTACAATGAGCAGTTCTTC.

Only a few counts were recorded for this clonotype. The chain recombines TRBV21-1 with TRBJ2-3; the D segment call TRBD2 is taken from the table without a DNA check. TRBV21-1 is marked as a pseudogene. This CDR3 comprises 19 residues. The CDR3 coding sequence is TGTGCCAGCAGCAAAGGCTCACCGAGACTAGCGGGAAGCACAGATACGCAGTATTTT. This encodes CASSKGSPRLAGSTDTQYF.

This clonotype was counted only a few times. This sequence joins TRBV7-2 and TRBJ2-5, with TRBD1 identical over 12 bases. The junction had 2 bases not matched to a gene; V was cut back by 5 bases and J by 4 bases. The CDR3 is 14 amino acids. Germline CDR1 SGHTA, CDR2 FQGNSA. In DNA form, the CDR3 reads TGTGCCAGCAGCCGGGACAGGGGGCTAGAGACCCAGTACTTC. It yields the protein CASSRDRGLETQYF. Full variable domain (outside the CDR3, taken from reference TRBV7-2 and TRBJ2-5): GAGVSQSPSNKVTEKGKDVELRCDPISGHTALYWYRQSLGQGLEFLIYFQGNSAPDKSGLPSDRFSAERTGGSVSTLTIQRTQQEDSAVYLCASSRDRGLETQYFGPGTRLLVL.

The CDR3 DNA sequence: TGTGCCAGCAGTTTAATTTCTCGAAGGGTTGGGGCTTTCTTT. Residues: CASSLISRRVGAFF. This chain links TRBV28 with TRBJ1-1; D unclear. The CDR3 totals 14 residues. The V gene's germline CDR1 is MDHEN and CDR2 SYDVKM. V was cut by 2 bases and J by 11 bases, with 18 bases left in between.